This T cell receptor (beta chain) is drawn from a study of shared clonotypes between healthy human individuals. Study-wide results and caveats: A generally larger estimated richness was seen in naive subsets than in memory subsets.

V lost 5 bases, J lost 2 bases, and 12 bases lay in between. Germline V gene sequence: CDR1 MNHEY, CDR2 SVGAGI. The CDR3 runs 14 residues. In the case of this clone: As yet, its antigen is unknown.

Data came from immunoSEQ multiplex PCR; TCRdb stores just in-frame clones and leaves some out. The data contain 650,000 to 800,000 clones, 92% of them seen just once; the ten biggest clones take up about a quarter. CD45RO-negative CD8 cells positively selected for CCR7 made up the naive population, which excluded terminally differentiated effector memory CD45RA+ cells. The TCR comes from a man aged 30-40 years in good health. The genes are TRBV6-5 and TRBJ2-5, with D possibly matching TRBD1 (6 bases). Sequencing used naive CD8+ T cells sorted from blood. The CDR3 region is CASSARQEQETQYF. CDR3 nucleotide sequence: TGTGCCAGCAGTGCGCGACAGGAGCAAGAGACCCAGTACTTC.